One sample yielded the 25 T cell receptor beta chains listed below, sequenced in a study of blood T cell repertoires in COVID-19. Sequenced by immunoSEQ multiplex PCR; TCRdb stores in-frame clones only, minus some. The sample yields 150,000 or so clones, roughly 80% seen once. Sequenced input: peripheral blood. The receptors originated from a human donor in a cohort sampled during active COVID-19.

The chain combines TRBV5-1 with TRBJ1-2, with D possibly being TRBD1 (5 bases). CDR1 and CDR2 from the germline V gene are SGHRS and YFSETQ. The CDR3 extends over 12 amino acids. V shed 4 bases and J shed 6 bases, with 10 bases lying between them. The CDR3 here is CASSPMGHGYTF. DNA for the CDR3: TGCGCCAGCAGCCCCATGGGGCATGGCTACACCTTC.

As to this clone: This sample includes further DNA sequences coding for the same CDR3. The V call is TRBV5-1, the J call TRBJ2-5; 8 nucleotides line up with TRBD1. Germline lookup yields CDR1 SGHRS and CDR2 YFSETQ. The CDR3 length is 14 residues. Losses at the gene ends were 0 bases for V and 5 bases for J; bases not matched to a gene: 3. CDR3 loop: CASSLGQGKETQYF. The CDR3 nucleotides read TGCGCCAGCAGCTTGGGACAGGGGAAGGAGACCCAGTACTTC. Using reference TRBV5-1 and TRBJ2-5 for the parts outside the CDR3, the full variable domain is KAGVTQTPRYLIKTRGQQVTLSCSPISGHRSVSWYQQTPGQGLQFLFEYFSETQRNKGNFPGRFSGRQFSNSRSEMNVSTLELGDSALYLCASSLGQGKETQYFGPGTRLLVL.

The chain carries TRBV2 and TRBJ1-2; the match to TRBD1 covers 9 bases. The CDR3 length is 15 residues. Germline assignment: CDR1 SNHLY and CDR2 FYNNEI. V shed 5 bases and J 7 bases; nucleotides not matched to a gene: 11. In DNA form, the CDR3 reads TGTGCCAGCAGTCGCGAGATACAGGGGGCGCCTGGCTACACCTTC. Encoded protein: CASSREIQGAPGYTF.

V gene TRBV4-1 combines with J gene TRBJ2-2; no clear D gene. The CDR3 has 16 amino acids. Germline CDR1 reads MGHRA; CDR2 reads YSYEKL. V lost 1 base, J lost 4 bases, and 13 bases lay in between. Written as DNA, the CDR3 is TGCGCCAGCAGCCAAGTTACGTCCTGGGCCACCGGGGAGCTGTTTTTT. It yields the protein CASSQVTSWATGELFF.

The rearrangement uses TRBV10-3 and TRBJ1-6; 7 nucleotides line up with TRBD1. The CDR3 length is 14 residues. Germline V gene lookup returns CDR1 ENHRY and CDR2 SYGVKD. Losses at the gene ends were 1 base for V and 7 bases for J; bases not matched to a gene: 1. The CDR3 is CAISEWDSNSPLHF. CDR3 in DNA: TGTGCCATCAGTGAGTGGGACAGCAATTCACCCCTCCACTTT.

The V call is TRBV23-1, the J call TRBJ1-1; D might be TRBD1 (6 bases). TRBV23-1 is an ORF; its function is uncertain. The CDR3 runs 14 residues. Trimming cost V 7 bases and J 5 bases, with 17 bases left between them. The CDR3 here is CASTPGGARTEAFF. The CDR3 nucleotides are TGCGCCAGCACCCCGGGGGGGGCGCGTACTGAAGCTTTCTTT.

This clone came up a few times. The chain couples TRBV6-2 or TRBV6-3 to TRBJ1-2, with D uncertain. V shed 5 bases and J shed 1 base, with 8 bases lying between them. The germline gives CDR1 MNHEY, CDR2 SVGEGT. The CDR3 runs to 13 residues. CDR3 sequence: CASSPTLNYGYTF. Written as DNA, the CDR3 is TGTGCCAGCAGTCCGACACTTAACTATGGCTACACCTTC.

This sequence joins TRBV5-1 and TRBJ1-2, with unresolved D. From germline, CDR1 is SGHRS and CDR2 YFSETQ. V gave up 0 bases and J gave up 1 base, with 7 bases separating them. The length of the CDR3 is 14 residues. CDR3 protein: CASSLEGDNYGYTF. Here the CDR3 DNA reads TGCGCCAGCAGCTTGGAGGGAGATAACTATGGCTACACCTTC. Supplemented by reference TRBV5-1 and TRBJ1-2, the full variable domain reads KAGVTQTPRYLIKTRGQQVTLSCSPISGHRSVSWYQQTPGQGLQFLFEYFSETQRNKGNFPGRFSGRQFSNSRSEMNVSTLELGDSALYLCASSLEGDNYGYTFGSGTRLTVV.

This rearrangement joins TRBV19 to TRBJ2-2; TRBD1 is a possible D gene (5 bases). Germline V CDR1 and CDR2: LNHDA, SQIVND (reference sequence). The CDR3 runs 15 residues. V dropped 1 base and J dropped 4 bases, with 10 bases sitting between them. The CDR3 reads CASSIGRVGTGELFF. DNA of the CDR3: TGTGCCAGTAGTATAGGCAGGGTGGGCACCGGGGAGCTGTTTTTT. The complete variable domain, with remaining parts taken from reference TRBV19 and TRBJ2-2, reads DGGITQSPKYLFRKEGQNVTLSCEQNLNHDAMYWYRQDPGQGLRLIYYSQIVNDFQKGDIAEGYSVSREKKESFPLTVTSAQKNPTAFYLCASSIGRVGTGELFFGEGSRLTVL.

DNA for the CDR3: TGTGCCAGCAGTTACTCGGCGGGGAGCTCCTACAATGAGCAGTTCTTC. As protein: CASSYSAGSSYNEQFF. The chain employs TRBV6-6 and TRBJ2-1; weak D call: TRBD2 (6 bases). V lost 0 bases, J lost 0 bases, and 9 bases lay in between. The CDR3 is 16 amino acids. Per germline, CDR1 MNHNY and CDR2 SVGAGI (reference sequence).

The rearrangement joins TRBV9 to TRBJ2-1; 8 nucleotides match TRBD2. The CDR3 totals 15 residues. Germline values: CDR1 SGDLS, CDR2 YYNGEE. Trimming cost V 0 bases and J 6 bases; bases outside gene matches: 5. The CDR3 loop is CASSVGPGGGNEQFF. Here the CDR3 DNA reads TGTGCCAGCAGCGTAGGCCCGGGGGGGGGCAATGAGCAGTTCTTC.

V usage is TRBV18 and J usage is TRBJ1-4; D unclear. The CDR3 runs to 13 residues. The V and J ends lost 3 bases and 5 bases respectively, with 7 bases between them. Looked up from germline, CDR1 is KGHSH and CDR2 is LQKENI. The CDR3 reads CASSPRTNEKLFF. In DNA, the CDR3 is TGTGCCAGCTCACCCAGAACCAATGAAAAACTGTTTTTT.

This chain links TRBV28 with TRBJ2-7; weak D call: TRBD1 (5 bases). This CDR3 spans 13 amino acids. Between the trimmed V and J ends, which lost 3 bases and 2 bases, there was a span of 8 bases. Germline V gene lookup returns CDR1 MDHEN and CDR2 SYDVKM. CDR3 in amino acids: CASSLTATYEQYF. The CDR3 nucleotides are TGTGCCAGCAGTTTGACAGCCACCTACGAGCAGTACTTC.

The chain couples TRBV19 to TRBJ2-7; 7 bases agree with TRBD1. Germline values: CDR1 LNHDA, CDR2 SQIVND (reference sequence). The junction had 8 bases not matched to a gene; V was cut back by 3 bases and J by 3 bases. The CDR3 spans 15 residues. CDR3 sequence reads: CASSMRGQEVYEQYF. The CDR3 region has the DNA TGTGCCAGTAGTATGAGAGGACAGGAGGTCTACGAGCAGTACTTC.

The chain uses TRBV6-5 and TRBJ1-1, with unresolved D. Trimming removed 10 bases from V and 1 base from J, with 13 bases in between. The CDR3 spans 13 residues. Germline CDR1 and CDR2: MNHEY and SVGAGI. The CDR3 bases are TGTGCCACCAGCTTCAACACGAACACTGAAGCTTTCTTT. Residues: CATSFNTNTEAFF.

V is TRBV30 and J is TRBJ2-6; D remains ambiguous. V shed 5 bases and J shed 0 bases, with 11 bases lying between them. The CDR3 sequence is 15 residues long. Germline-derived CDR1 and CDR2 are GTSNPN and SVGIG (reference sequence). The CDR3 DNA follows: TGTGCCTGGTACTGGTACCGCTCTGGGGCCAACGTCCTGACTTTC. This encodes CAWYWYRSGANVLTF. Full variable domain (missing parts from reference TRBV30 and TRBJ2-6): SQTIHQWPATLVQPVGSPLSLECTVEGTSNPNLYWYRQAAGRGLQLLFYSVGIGQISSEVPQNLSASRPQDRQFILSSKKLLLSDSGFYLCAWYWYRSGANVLTFGAGSRLTVL.

The J gene is TRBJ1-2, the V gene TRBV29-1; D perhaps matches TRBD1 (5 bases). Germline CDR1 SQVTM, CDR2 ANQGSEA. Trimming stripped 7 bases from V and 2 bases from J, with 14 bases between. The CDR3 has 13 residues. This chain's CDR3 is CSARRGSNYGYTF. CDR3 DNA: TGCAGCGCCCGACGGGGGTCCAACTATGGCTACACCTTC.

The chain links TRBV27 to TRBJ1-2; tentative D call: TRBD1 (5 bases). Looked up from germline, CDR1 is MNHEY and CDR2 is SMNVEV (reference sequence). CDR3 length equals 14 residues. Deletions cut 3 bases from V and 4 bases from J, with 12 bases between. CDR3 DNA sequence: TGTGCCAGCAGTTTCTCTGGGACTGGCTATGGCTACACCTTC. It is translated as CASSFSGTGYGYTF.

This clone was recorded only once. V is TRBV6-5 and J is TRBJ2-2, with D tentatively TRBD1 (5 bases). CDR3 size: 15 residues. The germline V gene has CDR1 MNHEY and CDR2 SVGAGI. The ends were cut back, 6 bases at V and 6 bases at J, with 17 bases in the middle. The CDR3 loop is CASRGPGSRAGELFF. CDR3 coding DNA: TGTGCCAGCAGGGGCCCGGGTTCCAGGGCCGGGGAGCTGTTTTTT.

The table lists this clone with a count of one. This chain connects TRBV27 to TRBJ1-1, with D perhaps matching TRBD1 (6 bases). Germline CDR1 reads MNHEY; CDR2 reads SMNVEV (reference sequence). This CDR3 is built from 15 residues. V was shortened by 0 bases and J by 0 bases, with 8 bases between the two germline ends. CDR3 residues: CASSLSGGLNTEAFF. In DNA, the CDR3 is TGTGCCAGCAGTTTATCGGGGGGGCTGAACACTGAAGCTTTCTTT.

The rearrangement joins TRBV5-1 to TRBJ1-2; 10 positions agree with TRBD1. The CDR3 consists of 15 residues. CDR1 is SGHRS and CDR2 is YFSETQ in the germline V gene. V was clipped by 0 bases and J by 6 bases; unmatched bases: 5. CDR3 nucleotides: TGCGCCAGCAGCTTGGCCACGGACAGGGGGGATGGCTACACCTTC. It encodes CASSLATDRGDGYTF.

Concerning this clone: The CDR3 end shows no conserved phenylalanine or tryptophan, and so a read error is likely. The limits of the CDR3 on the DNA are not certain, so only TCRdb's listed CDR3 is given. V and J are TRBV6-5 and TRBJ1-1. CDR1 and CDR2 from the germline V gene are MNHEY and SVGAGI. A total of 10 residues make up the CDR3, ends included. This CDR3 reads CASGPVSRLI.

The chain links TRBV2 to TRBJ1-1, with D maybe TRBD1 (6 bases). CDR1 is SNHLY, CDR2 FYNNEI, per germline. V gave up 10 bases and J gave up 0 bases, with 21 bases separating them. The CDR3 contains 16 residues. CDR3 amino acids: CATTTAMGALNTEAFF. The CDR3, as DNA: TGTGCCACCACGACAGCCATGGGGGCCTTGAACACTGAAGCTTTCTTT.

This clone was seen more than once but under ten times. The same CDR3 can be traced to other DNA sequences in this sample. V gene TRBV18 combines with J gene TRBJ1-1; weak D call: TRBD1 (6 bases). Germline values: CDR1 KGHSH, CDR2 LQKENI. The CDR3 is made up of 13 amino acids. Trimming pared 4 bases from V and 1 base from J, leaving 7 bases between. The CDR3 nucleotides read TGTGCCAGCTCACTGGACAGGAACACTGAAGCTTTCTTT. This codes for CASSLDRNTEAFF.

This chain links TRBV30 with TRBJ1-5, with D possibly matching TRBD1 (6 bases). Trimming cost V 2 bases and J 3 bases, with 14 bases left between them. Per germline, CDR1 GTSNPN and CDR2 SVGIG (reference sequence). This CDR3 comprises 15 residues. DNA for the CDR3: TGTGCCTGGAGTCCAGGGTGGGACATCAATCAGCCCCAGCATTTT. Residues: CAWSPGWDINQPQHF. The full variable domain, its missing parts supplied by reference TRBV30 and TRBJ1-5, is SQTIHQWPATLVQPVGSPLSLECTVEGTSNPNLYWYRQAAGRGLQLLFYSVGIGQISSEVPQNLSASRPQDRQFILSSKKLLLSDSGFYLCAWSPGWDINQPQHFGDGTRLSIL.